The clone carrying this T cell receptor (beta chain) was recorded many times. One end of the junction is discordant with germline, which a read error may explain. The authors built TCR beta libraries using iRepertoire HTBI primers and Arm-PCR of CDR3 regions. TCRdb re-derived calls from the multiplex PCR reads in MiXCR, one entry per CDR3 protein. Of approximately 350,000 distinct CDR3 sequences listed, about a sixth are singletons. The CDR3 extends over 19 amino acids. Germline CDR1 and CDR2: SGHTA and FQGNSA. The sample is drawn from a study of regulatory T cells in long-lasting Graves disease. The time point: newly diagnosed GD, antithyroid drugs for less than 3 months. The TCR library used RNA extracted from PBMCs. Investigators report Graves' disease was diagnosed under American Thyroid Association guidelines. The data were also submitted as part of a second study, on T cells in Graves' hyperthyroidism and ophthalmopathy. As reported in that work: When the TCR CDR3 underwent first-round RT-PCR, the HTBI primer set was used.

This sample comprised peripheral blood mononuclear cells (PBMCs), obtained at new diagnosis, from a patient treated with antithyroid drugs. The receptor was derived from a man in his forties with Graves disease. The chain uses TRBV7-2 and TRBJ2-3; the match to TRBD2 covers 9 bases. The CDR3 here is CASSQSPTPSGEGADTQYF. CDR3 nucleotide sequence: TGCGCCAGCAGCCAATCTCCTACCCCTAGCGGGGAGGGAGCAGATACGCAGTATTTT. Full variable domain (rest looked up from reference TRBV7-2 and TRBJ2-3): GAGVSQSPSNKVTEKGKDVELRCDPISGHTALYWYRQSLGQGLEFLIYFQGNSAPDKSGLPSDRFSAERTGGSVSTLTIQRTQQEDSAVYLCASSQSPTPSGEGADTQYFGPGTRLTVL.